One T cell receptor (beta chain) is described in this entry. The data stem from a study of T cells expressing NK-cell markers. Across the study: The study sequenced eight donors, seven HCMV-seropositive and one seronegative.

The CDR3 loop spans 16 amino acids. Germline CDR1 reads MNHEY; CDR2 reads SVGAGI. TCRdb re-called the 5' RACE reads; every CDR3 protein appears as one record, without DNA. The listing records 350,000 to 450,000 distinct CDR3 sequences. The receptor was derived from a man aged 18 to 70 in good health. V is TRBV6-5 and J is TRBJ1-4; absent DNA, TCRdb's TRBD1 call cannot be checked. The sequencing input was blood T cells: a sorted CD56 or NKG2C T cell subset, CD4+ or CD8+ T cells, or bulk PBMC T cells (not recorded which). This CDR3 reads CASSSRVVGSNEKLFF.